The 21 T cell receptor beta chains presented below share a single source sample, sequenced in a study of blood T cells in healthy people across ages. The authors ran a second PCR of roughly 6 to 12 cycles using a sample-barcoded 5' primer and a J-beta primer mix. One entry per CDR3 protein results from TCRdb running MiXCR on the 5' RACE reads. The sample yields around 1.5 million distinct CDR3 sequences, 35% to 45% seen once. Sequencing was carried out using blood. These TCRs come from a woman aged 18-35 years in good health.

The chain recombines TRBV4-1 with TRBJ1-2; D is unclear. CDR1 and CDR2 (germline): MGHRA, YSYEKL. This CDR3 spans 15 amino acids. V dropped 1 base and J dropped 4 bases, with 13 bases sitting between them. The CDR3, as DNA: TGCGCCAGCAGCCAAGGCTACCGCGGTGGCTATGGCTACACCTTC. Encoded protein: CASSQGYRGGYGYTF.

The CDR3 protein is CASTTSAGAQETQYF. CDR3 DNA: TGTGCCAGCACCACGTCGGCGGGGGCCCAGGAGACCCAGTACTTC. The chain links TRBV7-8 to TRBJ2-7, with a weak D call TRBD2 (7 bases). The J call could be wrong; TRBJ2-5 is a better fit for the DNA end. Looked up from germline, CDR1 is SGHVS and CDR2 is FQNEAQ. This CDR3 has 15 amino acids.

This clonotype was found a few times. The chain couples TRBV11-1 to TRBJ2-1; 10 bases fit TRBD2. Germline CDR1 and CDR2: SGHAT and FQDESV (reference sequence). CDR3 length: 15 amino acids. The J segment lost 7 bases and the V segment lost 1 base, leaving 4 bases of the junction unmatched. The CDR3 spells CASSLDSGGENEQFF. The CDR3, as DNA: TGTGCCAGCAGCTTAGACAGCGGGGGGGAGAATGAGCAGTTCTTC.

In this sample, this clonotype turned up a few times. The rearrangement joins TRBV9 to TRBJ2-1, with D unresolved. CDR1 is SGDLS, CDR2 YYNGEE, per germline. The CDR3 covers 14 residues. With 0 bases removed from V and 2 bases from J, the gap between germline ends came to 6 bases. The CDR3 region is CASSVDGTYNEQFF. In DNA, the CDR3 is TGTGCCAGCAGCGTAGACGGAACCTACAATGAGCAGTTCTTC.

The genes are TRBV4-1 and TRBJ2-7; the D gene could be TRBD1 or TRBD2 (5 bases each). V lost 3 bases, J lost 2 bases, and 14 bases lay in between. The CDR3 length is 15 residues. The V gene's germline CDR1 is MGHRA and CDR2 YSYEKL. The CDR3 region has the DNA TGCGCCAGCAGCCACCCCCGGGACGGCACCTACGAGCAGTACTTC. Its translation is CASSHPRDGTYEQYF.

This rearrangement joins TRBV20-1 to TRBJ2-5; 9 nucleotides line up with TRBD2. Germline trimming cut 3 bases from V and 4 bases from J; bases unmatched to any gene: 6. The CDR3 runs 14 residues. CDR1 is DFQATT, CDR2 SNEGSKA, per germline (reference sequence). The DNA of the CDR3 is TGCAGTGCTAGTGGCGGGGGGGCAGGAGAGACCCAGTACTTC. This translates into CSASGGGAGETQYF.

This clonotype was recorded only once. The chain uses TRBV12-3 or TRBV12-4 and TRBJ2-2; no reliable D call. Trimming took 5 bases from V and 0 from J, leaving 7 bases between them. This CDR3 contains 14 residues. The CDR3 spells CASSKHSNTGELFF. As DNA, the CDR3 is TGTGCCAGCAGTAAACACTCGAACACCGGGGAGCTGTTTTTT.

Regarding this clonotype: At one boundary the junction diverges from the germline segment, which might be a read error. The genes are TRBV20-1 and TRBJ1-2; D is perhaps TRBD1 (6 bases). CDR1 and CDR2 from the germline V gene are DFQATT and SNEGSKA (reference sequence). The CDR3 consists of 17 residues. CDR3 DNA sequence: TGCAGTGTCGCGAAACCACAGGGCCCCACTTCTAACTCTGGCTACACCTTC. Translating it yields CSVAKPQGPTSNSGYTF.

The table lists this clonotype with many counts. V gene TRBV4-1 combines with J gene TRBJ1-6; D uncertain. This CDR3 spans 13 amino acids. Germline V gene sequence: CDR1 MGHRA, CDR2 YSYEKL. The germline V and J ends were trimmed by 0 bases and 16 bases, with 13 bases remaining between them. The CDR3: CASSQEWESTLHF. The CDR3 nucleotides are TGCGCCAGCAGCCAAGAGTGGGAGTCGACTCTCCACTTT.

This clonotype was counted only a few times. The V gene is TRBV29-1, the J gene TRBJ1-2, with 10 bases aligning to TRBD1. The CDR3 is 14 residues long. CDR1 SQVTM and CDR2 ANQGSEA come from the germline V gene. The ends lost 3 bases at V and 4 bases at J; junction bases unmatched: 5. This chain's CDR3 is CSVDSWDRGYGYTF. DNA of the CDR3: TGCAGCGTTGATAGCTGGGACAGGGGCTATGGCTACACCTTC.

V usage is TRBV6-5 and J usage is TRBJ1-4; 7 bases map to TRBD1. V lost 2 bases, J lost 2 bases, and 11 bases stayed unmatched. Looked up from germline, CDR1 is MNHEY and CDR2 is SVGAGI. The CDR3 extends over 18 amino acids. CDR3 region: CASSYQGQWVLTNEKLFF. For the CDR3, the DNA is TGTGCCAGCAGTTACCAGGGACAGTGGGTGCTCACTAATGAAAAACTGTTTTTT.

The chain is built from TRBV14 and TRBJ2-7, with a weak D call TRBD2 (6 bases). This CDR3 contains 15 residues. Between the trimmed V and J ends, which lost 3 bases and 4 bases, there was a span of 16 bases. From germline, CDR1 is SGHDN and CDR2 FVKESK. The CDR3 loop reads CASSHRLGAGYEQYF. CDR3 DNA: TGTGCCAGCAGCCACAGATTAGGGGCGGGATACGAGCAGTACTTC.

This chain joins TRBV20-1 and TRBJ1-1, with D maybe TRBD1 (5 bases). The V gene lost 4 bases and the J gene lost 5 bases, with 17 bases spanning the gap. The germline gives CDR1 DFQATT, CDR2 SNEGSKA (reference sequence). The CDR3 spans 14 residues. DNA for the CDR3: TGCAGTGCTATGCAGGGAAGGTTTTCGACTGAAGCTTTCTTT. Encoded protein: CSAMQGRFSTEAFF.

This clonotype has only a few counts. The chain joins TRBV29-1 to TRBJ2-5; 9 bases map to TRBD1. CDR1 and CDR2 (germline): SQVTM, ANQGSEA. Trimming removed 2 bases from V and 5 bases from J; junction bases left unmatched: 6. CDR3 length: 14 residues. The CDR3 spells CSVEMGQGSETQYF. The CDR3 nucleotides read TGCAGCGTTGAAATGGGACAGGGTTCGGAGACCCAGTACTTC. Full variable domain (outside the CDR3, taken from reference TRBV29-1 and TRBJ2-5): SAVISQKPSRDICQRGTSLTIQCQVDSQVTMMFWYRQQPGQSLTLIATANQGSEATYESGFVIDKFPISRPNLTFSTLTVSNMSPEDSSIYLCSVEMGQGSETQYFGPGTRLLVL.

The rearrangement uses TRBV7-6 and TRBJ2-3; D possibly corresponds to TRBD2 (6 bases). Per the germline V gene, CDR1 is SGHVS and CDR2 is FNYEAQ. The V end lost 7 bases, the J end lost 6 bases, and 17 bases lay between the germline ends. The CDR3 spans 14 residues. The CDR3 DNA reads TGTGCCAGCACCGCCCTGGGAGGAGAGGATACGCAGTATTTT. It encodes CASTALGGEDTQYF.

The chain employs TRBV7-6 and TRBJ1-4, with D tentatively TRBD1 (5 bases). Deletions cut 1 base from V and 0 bases from J, with 12 bases between. Looked up from germline, CDR1 is SGHVS and CDR2 is FNYEAQ. The CDR3 sequence is 17 residues long. In DNA form, the CDR3 reads TGTGCCAGCAGCTTAGGGGTGGCAGGGCCAACTAATGAAAAACTGTTTTTT. Translation gives CASSLGVAGPTNEKLFF.

This chain connects TRBV25-1 to TRBJ1-6; D gene unclear. From germline, CDR1 is MGHDK and CDR2 SYGVNS. Trimming took 1 base from V and 0 from J, leaving 10 bases between them. CDR3 length equals 17 residues. CDR3 loop: CASSESPGSSYNSPLHF. The CDR3, as DNA: TGTGCCAGCAGTGAATCCCCAGGCAGCTCCTATAATTCACCCCTCCACTTT.

The chain carries TRBV9 and TRBJ1-4, with D perhaps matching TRBD1 (6 bases). Between the trimmed V and J ends, which lost 2 bases and 4 bases, there was a span of 12 bases. The CDR3 runs to 15 residues. Germline V CDR1 and CDR2: SGDLS, YYNGEE. CDR3 sequence: CASSVGGTINEKLFF. In DNA, the CDR3 is TGTGCCAGCAGCGTGGGGGGGACAATTAATGAAAAACTGTTTTTT. The full variable domain, in which reference TRBV9 and TRBJ1-4 provide the parts outside the CDR3, is DSGVTQTPKHLITATGQRVTLRCSPRSGDLSVYWYQQSLDQGLQFLIQYYNGEERAKGNILERFSAQQFPDLHSELNLSSLELGDSALYFCASSVGGTINEKLFFGSGTQLSVL.

The DNA for the CDR3 is TGCAGTGCTAGCAATAACATTAACAGTGAGCAGTTCTTC. Amino acid sequence: CSASNNINSEQFF. V is TRBV20-1 and J is TRBJ2-1; D call uncertain. The ends were cut back, 3 bases at V and 9 bases at J, with 15 bases in the middle. The CDR3 sequence is 13 residues long. The germline gives CDR1 DFQATT, CDR2 SNEGSKA (reference sequence).

The V and J genes are TRBV28 and TRBJ1-6; D call uncertain. Trimming stripped 5 bases from V and 5 bases from J, with 13 bases between. The CDR3 runs to 15 residues. CDR1 MDHEN and CDR2 SYDVKM come from the germline V gene. Here the CDR3 reads CASSPLTSDNSPLHF. The CDR3 coding sequence is TGTGCCAGCAGTCCACTCACGTCGGATAATTCACCCCTCCACTTT.

V usage is TRBV15 and J usage is TRBJ2-2; 8 bases map to TRBD1. The CDR3 totals 18 residues. Germline V gene sequence: CDR1 LNHNV, CDR2 YYDKDF (reference sequence). Germline trimming cut 3 bases from V and 3 bases from J; bases unmatched to any gene: 12. As DNA, the CDR3 is TGTGCCACCAGCAGCCCATACCCGGGACAGGACTACACCGGGGAGCTGTTTTTT. This translates into CATSSPYPGQDYTGELFF.